The clone carrying this T cell receptor beta chain was picked up many times. This record belongs to a study of shared clonotypes between healthy human individuals. V dropped 2 bases and J dropped 4; count of bases not matched to a gene: 4. The CDR3 contains 15 residues. CDR1 and CDR2 (germline): MNHEY, SVGAGI. The study drew its donors from healthy HIV-negative adults without recent acute infections or vaccinations. The assay was carried out at the deep level. It was approximately 300 ng DNA, some 28,000 T cell genomes, that went into each replicate PCR of unsorted PBMC. In the original workflow: Filtering differed since immunoSEQ provided only junctions, with no quality scores. The protocol was immunoSEQ multiplex PCR, while the TCRdb copy is restricted to in-frame clones and leaves out a portion. V, J and clone size derive from that table, while D and trimming were established from the DNA sequence. There are approximately 500,000 clones in the sample; about 80% occur only once, and around 13% lies in the top ten.

The chain has TRBV6-5 and TRBJ2-5, with 10 bases lining up with TRBD2. The source material was PBMCs. The sequence was collected from a woman between 40 and 55 years old in good health. Some clones in this sample may be carry-over from other donors' samples. CDR3 sequence (DNA): TGTGCCAGCAGTTACGAAGCGGGAGGGCCAGAGACCCAGTACTTC. Translating it yields CASSYEAGGPETQYF.